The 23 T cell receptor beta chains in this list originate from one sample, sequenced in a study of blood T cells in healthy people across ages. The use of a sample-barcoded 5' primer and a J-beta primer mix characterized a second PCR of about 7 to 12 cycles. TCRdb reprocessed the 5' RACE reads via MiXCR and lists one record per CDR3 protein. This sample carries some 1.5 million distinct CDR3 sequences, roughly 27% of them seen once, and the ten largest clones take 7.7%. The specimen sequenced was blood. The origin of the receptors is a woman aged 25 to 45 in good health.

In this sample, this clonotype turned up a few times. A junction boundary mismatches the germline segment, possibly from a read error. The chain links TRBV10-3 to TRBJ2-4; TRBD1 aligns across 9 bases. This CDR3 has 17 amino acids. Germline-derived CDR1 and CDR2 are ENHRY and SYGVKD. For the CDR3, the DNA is TGTACCATCAGTGAGGGCCTAGGGACAGGGCCCAAAAACATTCAGTACTTC. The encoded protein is CTISEGLGTGPKNIQYF.

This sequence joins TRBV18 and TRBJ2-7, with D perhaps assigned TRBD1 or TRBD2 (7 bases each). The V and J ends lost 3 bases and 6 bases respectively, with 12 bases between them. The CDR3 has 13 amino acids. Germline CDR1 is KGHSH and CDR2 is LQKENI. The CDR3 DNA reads TGTGCCAGCTCACCCACAGGGGAGGGCGAGCAGTACTTC. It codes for CASSPTGEGEQYF.

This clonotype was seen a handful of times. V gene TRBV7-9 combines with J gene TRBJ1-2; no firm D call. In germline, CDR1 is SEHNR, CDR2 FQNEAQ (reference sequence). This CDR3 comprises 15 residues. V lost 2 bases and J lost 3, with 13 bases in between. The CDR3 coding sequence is TGTGCCAGCAGCTTATGGCAAAAAGCCGACTATGGCTACACCTTC. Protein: CASSLWQKADYGYTF.

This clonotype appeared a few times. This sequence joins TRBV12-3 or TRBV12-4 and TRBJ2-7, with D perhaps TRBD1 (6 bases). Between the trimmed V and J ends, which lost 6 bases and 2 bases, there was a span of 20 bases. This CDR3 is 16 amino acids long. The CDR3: CASSLGQPGRTYEQYF. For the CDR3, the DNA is TGTGCCAGCAGCCTAGGACAGCCGGGGCGAACCTACGAGCAGTACTTC.

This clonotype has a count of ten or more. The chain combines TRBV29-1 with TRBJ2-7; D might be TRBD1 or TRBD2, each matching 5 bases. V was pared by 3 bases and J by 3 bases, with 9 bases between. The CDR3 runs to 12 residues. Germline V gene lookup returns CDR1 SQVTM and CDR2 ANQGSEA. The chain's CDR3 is CSVDWGIYEQYF. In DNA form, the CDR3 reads TGCAGCGTTGACTGGGGGATCTACGAGCAGTACTTC.

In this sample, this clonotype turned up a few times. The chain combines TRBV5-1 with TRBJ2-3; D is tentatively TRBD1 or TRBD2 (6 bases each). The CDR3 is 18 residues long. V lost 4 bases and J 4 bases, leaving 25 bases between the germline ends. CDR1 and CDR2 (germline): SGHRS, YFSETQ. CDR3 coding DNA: TGCGCCAGCAGCCCGAGGGGGGCTACCCCAACCCGGGCAGATACGCAGTATTTT. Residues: CASSPRGATPTRADTQYF.

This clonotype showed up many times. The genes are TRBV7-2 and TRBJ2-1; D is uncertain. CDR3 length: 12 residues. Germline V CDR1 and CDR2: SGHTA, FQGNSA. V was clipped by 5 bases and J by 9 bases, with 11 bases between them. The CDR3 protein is CASSPAWGEQFF. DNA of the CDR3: TGTGCCAGCAGCCCCGCGTGGGGTGAGCAGTTCTTC.

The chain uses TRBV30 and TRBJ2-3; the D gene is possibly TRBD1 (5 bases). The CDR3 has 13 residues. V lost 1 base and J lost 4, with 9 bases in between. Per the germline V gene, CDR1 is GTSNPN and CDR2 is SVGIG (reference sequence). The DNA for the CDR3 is TGTGCCTGGAGTGCAGGGAACGCAGATACGCAGTATTTT. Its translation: CAWSAGNADTQYF.

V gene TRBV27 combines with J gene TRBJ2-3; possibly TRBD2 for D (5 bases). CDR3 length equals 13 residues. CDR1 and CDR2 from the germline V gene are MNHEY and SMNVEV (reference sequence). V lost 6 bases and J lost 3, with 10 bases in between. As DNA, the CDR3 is TGTGCCAGCAGACGAGCGGCTACAGATACGCAGTATTTT. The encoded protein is CASRRAATDTQYF.

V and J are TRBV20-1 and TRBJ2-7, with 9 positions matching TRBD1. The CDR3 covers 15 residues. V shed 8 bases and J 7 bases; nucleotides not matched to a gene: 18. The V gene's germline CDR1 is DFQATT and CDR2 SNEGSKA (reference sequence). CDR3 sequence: CSHTSRDRDFDEQYF. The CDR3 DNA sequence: TGCAGTCACACCTCCCGGGACAGGGATTTCGATGAGCAGTACTTC.

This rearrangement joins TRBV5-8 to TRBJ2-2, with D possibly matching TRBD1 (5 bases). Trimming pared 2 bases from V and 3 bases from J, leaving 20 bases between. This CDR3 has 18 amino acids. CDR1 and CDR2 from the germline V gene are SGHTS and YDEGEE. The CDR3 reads CASSFSPSRAHDTGELFF. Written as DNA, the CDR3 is TGTGCCAGCAGCTTTTCCCCCAGCAGGGCCCATGACACCGGGGAGCTGTTTTTT.

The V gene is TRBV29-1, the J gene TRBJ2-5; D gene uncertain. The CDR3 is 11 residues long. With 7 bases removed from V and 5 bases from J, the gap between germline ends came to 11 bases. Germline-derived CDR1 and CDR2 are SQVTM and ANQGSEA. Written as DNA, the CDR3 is TGCAGCGGTCTTCGGCGTGAGACCCAGTACTTC. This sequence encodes CSGLRRETQYF.

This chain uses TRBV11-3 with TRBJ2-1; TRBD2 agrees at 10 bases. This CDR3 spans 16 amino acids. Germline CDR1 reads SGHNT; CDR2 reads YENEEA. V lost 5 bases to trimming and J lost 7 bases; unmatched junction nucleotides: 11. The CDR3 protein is CASSQLSRAGGNEQFF. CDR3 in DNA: TGTGCCAGCAGCCAACTAAGTAGAGCGGGAGGGAATGAGCAGTTCTTC.

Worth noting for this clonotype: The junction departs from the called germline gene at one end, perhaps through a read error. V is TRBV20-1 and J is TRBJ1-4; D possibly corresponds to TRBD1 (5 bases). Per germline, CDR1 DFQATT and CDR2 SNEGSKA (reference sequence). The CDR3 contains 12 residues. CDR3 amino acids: CSWGDPREKRFF. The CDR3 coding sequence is TGCAGCTGGGGGGATCCTCGGGAAAAACGGTTTTTT.

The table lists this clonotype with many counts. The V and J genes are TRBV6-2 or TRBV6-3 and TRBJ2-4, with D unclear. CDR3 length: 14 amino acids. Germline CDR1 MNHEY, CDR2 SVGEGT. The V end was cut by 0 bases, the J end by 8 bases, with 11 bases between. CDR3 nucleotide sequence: TGTGCCAGCAGTTACTCTGTCGGTCCCTACATTCAGTACTTC. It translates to CASSYSVGPYIQYF.

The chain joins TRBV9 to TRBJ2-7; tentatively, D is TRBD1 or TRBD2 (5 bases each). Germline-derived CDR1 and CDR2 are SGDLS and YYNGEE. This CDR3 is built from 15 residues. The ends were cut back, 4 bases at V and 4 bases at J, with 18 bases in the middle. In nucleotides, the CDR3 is TGTGCCAGCAGCTCCGGGGCTGGGGACCTTTACGAGCAGTACTTC. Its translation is CASSSGAGDLYEQYF.

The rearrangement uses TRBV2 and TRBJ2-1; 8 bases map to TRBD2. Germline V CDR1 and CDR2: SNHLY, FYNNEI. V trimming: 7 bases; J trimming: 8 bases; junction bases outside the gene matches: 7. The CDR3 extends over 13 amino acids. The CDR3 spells CASKGTRSHEQFF. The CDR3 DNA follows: TGTGCCAGCAAAGGGACTAGGAGCCATGAGCAGTTCTTC.

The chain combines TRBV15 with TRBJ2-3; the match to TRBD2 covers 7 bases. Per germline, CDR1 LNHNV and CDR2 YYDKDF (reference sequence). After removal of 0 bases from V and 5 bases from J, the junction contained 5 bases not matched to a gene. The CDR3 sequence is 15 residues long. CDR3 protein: CATSRDRTRLDTQYF. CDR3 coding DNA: TGTGCCACCAGCAGAGATCGGACTAGATTAGATACGCAGTATTTT.

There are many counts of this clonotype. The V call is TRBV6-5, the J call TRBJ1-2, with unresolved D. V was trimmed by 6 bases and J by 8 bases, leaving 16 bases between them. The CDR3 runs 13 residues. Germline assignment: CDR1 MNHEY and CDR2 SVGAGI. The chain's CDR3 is CASSPTARRGYTF. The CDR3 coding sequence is TGTGCCAGCAGCCCCACGGCCAGGCGGGGCTACACCTTC.

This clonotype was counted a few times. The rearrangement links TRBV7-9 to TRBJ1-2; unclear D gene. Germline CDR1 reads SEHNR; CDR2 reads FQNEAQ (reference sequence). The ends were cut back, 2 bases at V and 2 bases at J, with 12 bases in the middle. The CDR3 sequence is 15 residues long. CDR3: CASSLREDLNYGYTF. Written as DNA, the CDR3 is TGTGCCAGCAGCTTAAGGGAAGACCTAAACTATGGCTACACCTTC.

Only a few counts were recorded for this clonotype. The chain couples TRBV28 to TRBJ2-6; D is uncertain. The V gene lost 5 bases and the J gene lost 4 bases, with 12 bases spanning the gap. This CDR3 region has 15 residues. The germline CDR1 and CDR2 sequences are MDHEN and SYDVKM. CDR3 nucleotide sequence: TGTGCCAGCAGTCCCCCCAGGCAGGGGGCCAACGTCCTGACTTTC. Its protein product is CASSPPRQGANVLTF.

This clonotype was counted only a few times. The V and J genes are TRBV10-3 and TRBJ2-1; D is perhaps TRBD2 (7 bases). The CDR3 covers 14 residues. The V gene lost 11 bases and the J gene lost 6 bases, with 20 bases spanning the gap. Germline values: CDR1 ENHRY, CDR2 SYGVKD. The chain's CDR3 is CAAEGGLTGNEQFF. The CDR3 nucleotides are TGTGCCGCCGAGGGGGGACTAACGGGCAATGAGCAGTTCTTC.

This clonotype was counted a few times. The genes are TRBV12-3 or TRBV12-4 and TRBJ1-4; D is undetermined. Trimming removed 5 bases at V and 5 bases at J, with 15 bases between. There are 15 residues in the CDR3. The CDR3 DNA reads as TGTGCCAGCAGTCTGGGTGGCGTCGGAAATGAAAAACTGTTTTTT. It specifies CASSLGGVGNEKLFF.